The 12 T cell receptor beta chains below come from one sample, sequenced in a study of blood T cell repertoires in COVID-19 (TCRdb year 2020). Library prep was done by the immunoSEQ multiplex PCR assay. The table comes from immuneACCESS by way of TCRdb, which keeps in-frame sequences with V and J called. Part of the clones is missing from these tables; in studies checked, under half for an unresolved V gene and the rest for unknown reasons. Counted in this sample were about 130,000 clones; roughly 86% of them appeared once. The top ten constitute roughly 11% of the sample. The specimen was peripheral blood. Every receptor here comes from a woman between 65 and 79 years old with COVID-19, enrolled during active disease.

The CDR3 region has the DNA TGTGCCAGCAGCGTAGGGACAGGGCGGAACACTGAAGCTTTCTTT. Amino acid sequence: CASSVGTGRNTEAFF. This chain connects TRBV11-1 to TRBJ1-1; 9 bases agree with TRBD1. CDR1 and CDR2 (germline): SGHAT, FQDESV (reference sequence). V dropped 5 bases and J dropped 1; count of bases not matched to a gene: 5. This CDR3 spans 15 amino acids.

The sample holds a few counts of this clone. The genes are TRBV9 and TRBJ2-3; D possibly corresponds to TRBD1 (6 bases). Trimming cost V 3 bases and J 4 bases, with 15 bases left between them. CDR1 and CDR2 (germline): SGDLS, YYNGEE. This CDR3 is built from 15 residues. The CDR3 is CASSASNRASDTQYF. The CDR3 nucleotides read TGTGCCAGCAGCGCGAGTAACAGGGCTTCAGATACGCAGTATTTT.

The V gene is TRBV29-1, the J gene TRBJ1-2; TRBD1 matches at 7 bases. Trimming cost V 6 bases and J 8 bases; bases outside gene matches: 21. The germline V gene has CDR1 SQVTM and CDR2 ANQGSEA. The CDR3 extends over 16 amino acids. CDR3 loop: CSVLPRQGVSGTGYTF. For the CDR3, the DNA is TGCAGCGTCCTGCCGCGACAGGGTGTTAGTGGAACCGGCTACACCTTC.

The chain recombines TRBV10-2 with TRBJ2-2, with 9 bases matching TRBD1. In germline, CDR1 is WSHSY, CDR2 SAAADI. This CDR3 is 14 amino acids long. Trimming cost V 7 bases and J 5 bases; bases outside gene matches: 5. The CDR3 protein is CASMGQGGTGELFF. As DNA, the CDR3 is TGCGCCAGCATGGGACAGGGAGGTACCGGGGAGCTGTTTTTT.

The J gene is TRBJ2-5, the V gene TRBV9; possibly TRBD1 for D (5 bases). The CDR3 totals 16 residues. The germline V and J ends were trimmed by 3 bases and 4 bases, with 19 bases remaining between them. Germline assignment: CDR1 SGDLS and CDR2 YYNGEE. The CDR3 here is CASSANTARVGETQYF. The DNA for the CDR3 is TGTGCCAGCAGCGCAAACACGGCCAGGGTCGGAGAGACCCAGTACTTC.

The V call is TRBV5-1, the J call TRBJ2-7; TRBD2 aligns across 8 bases. In germline, CDR1 is SGHRS, CDR2 YFSETQ. This CDR3 has 15 residues. J lost 0 bases, V lost 0 bases, and 2 bases had no gene match. The CDR3 reads CASSLAGGVSYEQYF. CDR3 in DNA: TGCGCCAGCAGCTTGGCCGGGGGGGTCTCCTACGAGCAGTACTTC.

J is TRBJ1-4 and V is TRBV5-5; TRBD1 is a possible D gene (5 bases). Trimming removed 2 bases at V and 6 bases at J, with 11 bases between. The CDR3 covers 14 residues. Germline CDR1 is SGHKS and CDR2 is YYEKEE (reference sequence). CDR3 DNA sequence: TGTGCCAGCAGCTTCAGGGCTTCGTATGAAAAACTGTTTTTT. Translated: CASSFRASYEKLFF.

The chain carries TRBV28 and TRBJ1-6; D is uncertain. Germline loops: CDR1 MDHEN, CDR2 SYDVKM. CDR3 length: 16 residues. Trimming left V 6 bases short and J 0 bases short, with 12 bases between. CDR3: CASRPSGSSYNSPLHF. The CDR3 DNA sequence: TGTGCCAGCAGGCCCTCCGGGAGCTCCTATAATTCACCCCTCCACTTT.

The V call is TRBV19, the J call TRBJ2-7, with a tentative D call TRBD1 (6 bases). Per the germline V gene, CDR1 is LNHDA and CDR2 is SQIVND (reference sequence). This CDR3 comprises 15 residues. Deletions cut 2 bases from V and 3 bases from J, with 14 bases between. As DNA, the CDR3 is TGTGCCAGTAGTATAAAGCCTGAACAGGGCTACGAGCAGTACTTC. It encodes CASSIKPEQGYEQYF.

V is TRBV7-2 and J is TRBJ2-1; 11 bases fit TRBD2. The V gene's germline CDR1 is SGHTA and CDR2 FQGNSA. The CDR3 is 15 amino acids. The V and J ends lost 3 bases and 8 bases, in that order; junction bases with no gene match: 6. The CDR3 here is CASSFLAGGIDEQFF. DNA of the CDR3: TGTGCCAGCAGCTTTCTAGCGGGGGGTATCGATGAGCAGTTCTTC.

This rearrangement joins TRBV9 to TRBJ1-5; 10 bases match TRBD1. Germline V gives CDR1 SGDLS, CDR2 YYNGEE. This CDR3 comprises 14 residues. J was trimmed by 7 bases and V by 3 bases; bases with no gene match: 4. CDR3: CASSGQGASQPQHF. The CDR3 DNA sequence: TGTGCCAGCAGCGGACAGGGGGCGAGCCAGCCCCAGCATTTT.

This clone appeared a single time. The chain joins TRBV12-3 or TRBV12-4 to TRBJ1-2, with D maybe TRBD1 (6 bases). V lost 6 bases, J lost 8 bases, and 10 bases lay in between. This CDR3 spans 11 amino acids. The CDR3 DNA reads as TGTGCCAGCAGCACAGGGTACGGCTACACCTTC. This sequence encodes CASSTGYGYTF.